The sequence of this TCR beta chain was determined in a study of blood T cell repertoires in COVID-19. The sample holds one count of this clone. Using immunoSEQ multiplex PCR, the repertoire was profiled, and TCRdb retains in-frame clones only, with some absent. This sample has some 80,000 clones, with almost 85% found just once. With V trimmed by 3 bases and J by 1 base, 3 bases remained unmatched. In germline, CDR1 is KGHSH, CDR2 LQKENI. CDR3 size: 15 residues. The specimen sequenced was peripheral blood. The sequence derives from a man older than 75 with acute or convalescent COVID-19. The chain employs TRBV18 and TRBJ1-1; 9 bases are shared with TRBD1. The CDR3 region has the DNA TGTGCCAGCTCACCGACGACAGGGGGGAACACTGAAGCTTTCTTT. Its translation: CASSPTTGGNTEAFF.